This passage covers 15 T cell receptor beta chains from one sample sequenced in a study of cytomegalovirus exposure and HLA in healthy donors. Researchers ran the PCR with 60 Vbeta and 13 Jbeta primers. Repertoires were generated with immunoSEQ multiplex PCR, while TCRdb's copy carries only in-frame clones and drops some. Here the sample spans under 200,000 clones, roughly four fifths being singletons. Sequenced: PBMCs. These TCRs come from a woman aged 45-65 years in good health and CMV-seronegative.

The chain links TRBV5-1 to TRBJ2-1, with D uncertain. V was pared by 2 bases and J by 8 bases, with 29 bases between. CDR1 SGHRS and CDR2 YFSETQ come from the germline V gene. The CDR3 has 19 residues. CDR3 protein: CASSLSLPDWKKRSHEQFF. The DNA of the CDR3 is TGCGCCAGCAGCTTATCCCTACCCGACTGGAAAAAACGATCCCATGAGCAGTTCTTC.

The chain combines TRBV14 with TRBJ2-2; maybe TRBD1 (5 bases). The CDR3 consists of 13 residues. V gave up 4 bases and J gave up 7 bases, with 10 bases separating them. Germline assignment: CDR1 SGHDN and CDR2 FVKESK. The CDR3 protein is CASSPRTIGELFF. As DNA, the CDR3 is TGTGCCAGCAGCCCCCGGACAATCGGGGAGCTGTTTTTT.

The chain recombines TRBV4-1 with TRBJ2-7; D perhaps matches TRBD1 (5 bases). The length of the CDR3 is 13 residues. The V gene's germline CDR1 is MGHRA and CDR2 YSYEKL. Deletions cut 2 bases from V and 3 bases from J, with 8 bases between. CDR3 sequence: CASSQLDSYEQYF. In DNA form, the CDR3 reads TGCGCCAGCAGCCAATTAGACAGCTACGAGCAGTACTTC.

This clone was counted a few times. The gene calls are TRBV7-2 and TRBJ2-2; 9 bases align to TRBD2. The CDR3 is 19 residues long. The V segment lost 0 bases and the J segment 2 bases; nucleotides outside the gene matches: 10. Germline CDR1 and CDR2: SGHTA and FQGNSA. CDR3 sequence reads: CASSLARAGGLRNTGELFF. The CDR3 nucleotides are TGTGCCAGCAGCTTAGCGAGAGCGGGGGGACTTCGAAACACCGGGGAGCTGTTTTTT.

The V and J genes are TRBV7-6 and TRBJ2-1; 8 nucleotides align to TRBD2. The CDR3 covers 15 residues. In germline, CDR1 is SGHVS, CDR2 FNYEAQ. V lost 3 bases, J lost 8 bases, and 9 bases stayed unmatched. In nucleotides, the CDR3 is TGTGCCAGCAGCTTCCGTCTTAGCGGGATTGATGAGCAGTTCTTC. Translation: CASSFRLSGIDEQFF.

J is TRBJ2-6 and V is TRBV5-1, with unresolved D. The CDR3 is 16 residues long. The germline CDR1 and CDR2 sequences are SGHRS and YFSETQ. V dropped 3 bases and J dropped 2 bases, with 12 bases sitting between them. CDR3: CASSSTSRAGANVLTF. CDR3 coding DNA: TGCGCCAGCAGCTCCACCTCGCGCGCTGGGGCCAACGTCCTGACTTTC. The full variable domain, with the rest looked up from reference TRBV5-1 and TRBJ2-6, is KAGVTQTPRYLIKTRGQQVTLSCSPISGHRSVSWYQQTPGQGLQFLFEYFSETQRNKGNFPGRFSGRQFSNSRSEMNVSTLELGDSALYLCASSSTSRAGANVLTFGAGSRLTVL.

The V gene is TRBV5-1, the J gene TRBJ2-7, with D tentatively TRBD1 (5 bases). Germline V gives CDR1 SGHRS, CDR2 YFSETQ. The length of the CDR3 is 15 residues. Trimming left V 4 bases short and J 5 bases short, with 19 bases between. The CDR3: CASSPIRRDRDEQYF. The CDR3, as DNA: TGCGCCAGCAGCCCGATACGCAGGGATAGGGACGAGCAGTACTTC.

This chain uses TRBV7-6 with TRBJ2-1; D is undetermined. The germline gives CDR1 SGHVS, CDR2 FNYEAQ. The CDR3 extends over 12 amino acids. With 4 bases removed from V and 5 bases from J, the gap between germline ends came to 6 bases. CDR3: CASSSIDNEQFF. The CDR3 coding sequence is TGTGCCAGCAGCTCAATAGACAATGAGCAGTTCTTC.

The chain joins TRBV7-2 to TRBJ2-5, with 7 bases lining up with TRBD2. CDR1 is SGHTA, CDR2 FQGNSA, per germline. With 7 bases clipped from V and 5 bases from J, the junction kept 7 bases outside the gene matches. The CDR3 totals 13 residues. This CDR3 is CASTASGVETQYF. The CDR3 DNA sequence: TGTGCCAGCACGGCAAGCGGGGTTGAGACCCAGTACTTC.

The chain combines TRBV10-3 with TRBJ2-2, with a weak D call TRBD1 (5 bases). The V gene lost 3 bases and the J gene lost 2 bases, with 16 bases spanning the gap. CDR1 ENHRY and CDR2 SYGVKD come from the germline V gene. This CDR3 is built from 17 residues. Here the CDR3 reads CAISERAGDSNTGELFF. CDR3 DNA: TGTGCCATCAGTGAAAGGGCTGGAGACAGTAACACCGGGGAGCTGTTTTTT.

V gene TRBV28 combines with J gene TRBJ1-5; D not resolved. Trimming removed 5 bases from V and 4 bases from J, with 6 bases in between. Looked up from germline, CDR1 is MDHEN and CDR2 is SYDVKM. The CDR3 covers 12 residues. This CDR3 is CASSISNQPQHF. The DNA for the CDR3 is TGTGCCAGCAGTATATCAAATCAGCCCCAGCATTTT. The full variable domain, completed using reference TRBV28 and TRBJ1-5, is DVKVTQSSRYLVKRTGEKVFLECVQDMDHENMFWYRQDPGLGLRLIYFSYDVKMKEKGDIPEGYSVSREKKERFSLILESASTNQTSMYLCASSISNQPQHFGDGTRLSIL.

The chain links TRBV5-1 to TRBJ1-1, with D possibly being TRBD1 (6 bases). V dropped 0 bases and J dropped 4 bases, with 16 bases sitting between them. In germline, CDR1 is SGHRS, CDR2 YFSETQ. The CDR3 contains 16 residues. CDR3 bases: TGCGCCAGCAGCTTGGCACTCGGGGGCGGGGGCACTGAAGCTTTCTTT. This translates into CASSLALGGGGTEAFF.

The V call is TRBV28, the J call TRBJ2-7; 8 positions match TRBD1. This CDR3 comprises 18 residues. The junction had 16 bases not matched to a gene; V was cut back by 6 bases and J by 0 bases. CDR1 and CDR2 (germline): MDHEN, SYDVKM. The CDR3 spells CASSPPIGQGDSSYEQYF. CDR3 nucleotides: TGTGCCAGCAGCCCACCTATAGGACAGGGAGATAGCTCCTACGAGCAGTACTTC.

The genes are TRBV9 and TRBJ2-1; unclear D gene. The CDR3 has 13 residues. Germline assignment: CDR1 SGDLS and CDR2 YYNGEE. Trimming pared 7 bases from V and 3 bases from J, leaving 11 bases between. The CDR3 is CASGQANYNEQFF. CDR3 nucleotide sequence: TGTGCCAGCGGTCAGGCGAACTACAATGAGCAGTTCTTC.

The V gene is TRBV4-1, the J gene TRBJ2-7; 13 bases fit TRBD2. The germline V gene encodes CDR1 MGHRA and CDR2 YSYEKL. CDR3 length: 15 residues. V dropped 0 bases and J dropped 4; count of bases not matched to a gene: 0. CDR3 nucleotides: TGCGCCAGCAGCCAAGAGACTAGCGGGGGGTACGAGCAGTACTTC. Protein sequence: CASSQETSGGYEQYF.